This T cell receptor (beta chain) was retrieved from a study of shared clonotypes between healthy human individuals. Study-level results: It was the few donors that limited the genetic and exposure-history diversity represented. Clonotype sharing across donors was expected to vary with sequencing depth. The study generally estimated greater richness for naive than memory subsets.

Details on this clone: As yet, its antigen is unknown.

CDR1 is SQVTM, CDR2 ANQGSEA, per germline. V shed 6 bases and J shed 6 bases, with 11 bases lying between them. CDR3 length equals 11 residues. Using immunoSEQ multiplex PCR, the repertoire was profiled, and TCRdb retains in-frame clones only, with some absent. The table has 1.5 million to 2.5 million clones, roughly 95% seen once. CD45RO-negative, CCR7-selected cells formed the naive CD8 fraction, which excluded terminally differentiated effector memory CD45RA+ cells. Sample: naive CD8+ T cells sorted from blood. The chain couples TRBV29-1 to TRBJ1-1; tentatively, D is TRBD1 (5 bases). This receptor was taken from a man between 18 and 29 years old in good health. The CDR3 sequence is CSVQGPAEAFF. CDR3 bases: TGCAGCGTGCAGGGACCCGCTGAAGCTTTCTTT.